Below, 14 T cell receptor beta chains from the same sample are listed, as sequenced in a study of OX40 agonist ivuxolimab in advanced cancers. The repertoire was sequenced with immunoSEQ multiplex PCR; TCRdb's copy has only in-frame clones and lacks some. Of tens of thousands of clones in the sample, approximately 90% were seen once. The source was CD4+ or CD8+ T cells sorted from blood, collected in a trial of the OX40 agonist ivuxolimab. The receptors were sampled from an adult with an advanced solid tumor such as melanoma, head and neck, liver or kidney cancer.

The genes are TRBV5-5 and TRBJ2-7, with D tentatively TRBD2 (5 bases). Germline CDR1 and CDR2: SGHKS and YYEKEE (reference sequence). This CDR3 spans 11 amino acids. V lost 7 bases and J 3 bases, leaving 8 bases between the germline ends. The CDR3 DNA follows: TGTGCCAGCCTCGGGGACTACGAGCAGTACTTC. Translated, it gives CASLGDYEQYF.

This clone occurred once. This chain uses TRBV4-1 with TRBJ2-7; 9 bases fit TRBD1. This CDR3 spans 17 amino acids. Germline trimming cut 1 base from V and 3 bases from J; bases unmatched to any gene: 10. The germline CDR1 and CDR2 sequences are MGHRA and YSYEKL. CDR3 bases: TGCGCCAGCAGCCAAGGTTTCTTGGGGGACAGGGACTACGAGCAGTACTTC. Amino acids: CASSQGFLGDRDYEQYF.

The rearrangement joins TRBV7-6 to TRBJ1-5; 10 bases are shared with TRBD1. CDR1 is SGHVS, CDR2 FNYEAQ, per germline. J was trimmed by 0 bases and V by 2 bases; bases with no gene match: 10. This CDR3 has 19 residues. CDR3 sequence reads: CASSLMGDRGTDSNQPQHF. For the CDR3, the DNA is TGTGCCAGCAGCTTAATGGGGGACAGGGGAACAGATAGCAATCAGCCCCAGCATTTT. The variable domain in full, with the rest retrieved from reference TRBV7-6 and TRBJ1-5, is GAGVSQSPRYKVTKRGQDVALRCDPISGHVSLYWYRQALGQGPEFLTYFNYEAQQDKSGLPNDRFSAERPEGSISTLTIQRTEQRDSAMYRCASSLMGDRGTDSNQPQHFGDGTRLSIL.

The chain has TRBV7-9 and TRBJ2-7; 7 nucleotides line up with TRBD2. The length of the CDR3 is 18 residues. Germline CDR1 reads SEHNR; CDR2 reads FQNEAQ (reference sequence). Losses at the gene ends were 4 bases for V and 4 bases for J; bases not matched to a gene: 19. CDR3 sequence: CASSSTTDLADVGYEQYF. CDR3 sequence (DNA): TGTGCCAGCAGCTCCACCACTGACCTAGCGGACGTAGGGTACGAGCAGTACTTC.

This clone came up once. The gene calls are TRBV2 and TRBJ2-7; D perhaps matches TRBD1 (5 bases). Germline lookup yields CDR1 SNHLY and CDR2 FYNNEI. Trimming took 7 bases from V and 5 from J, leaving 15 bases between them. The CDR3 loop spans 13 amino acids. The CDR3 is CASTSRAPHEQYF. The DNA for the CDR3 is TGTGCCAGCACATCCAGGGCACCCCACGAGCAGTACTTC.

The chain has TRBV4-1 and TRBJ1-4; 7 nucleotides match TRBD1. CDR1 and CDR2 from the germline V gene are MGHRA and YSYEKL. The CDR3 is 18 amino acids. After removal of 4 bases from V and 4 bases from J, the junction contained 15 bases not matched to a gene. This CDR3 is CASSPAPGQKDGNEKLFF. The CDR3 nucleotides are TGCGCCAGCAGCCCGGCCCCGGGACAGAAGGATGGTAATGAAAAACTGTTTTTT.

This clone has just a few counts. The chain is built from TRBV7-9 and TRBJ2-5, with unresolved D. The germline V gene has CDR1 SEHNR and CDR2 FQNEAQ (reference sequence). This CDR3 spans 12 amino acids. The V gene lost 0 bases and the J gene lost 5 bases, with 4 bases spanning the gap. The CDR3 loop is CASSLARETQYF. DNA of the CDR3: TGTGCCAGCAGCTTAGCGCGGGAGACCCAGTACTTC.

The V and J genes are TRBV10-2 and TRBJ2-7; D is undetermined. Between the trimmed V and J ends, which lost 6 bases and 2 bases, there was a span of 8 bases. Germline V CDR1 and CDR2: WSHSY, SAAADI. This CDR3 contains 12 residues. The CDR3 region has the DNA TGCGCCAGCAGCACCGGAGCCTACGAGCAGTACTTC. Its translation is CASSTGAYEQYF.

The V call is TRBV11-2, the J call TRBJ2-7, with D possibly being TRBD1 or TRBD2 (5 bases each). CDR3 length: 11 amino acids. Trimming shortened V by 5 bases and J by 5 bases, and 7 bases separated the two germline ends. Germline values: CDR1 SGHAT, CDR2 FQNNGV. The CDR3, as DNA: TGTGCCAGCAGCCGAGGGGACGAGCAGTACTTC. Protein product: CASSRGDEQYF.

This clone appeared a few times. The chain carries TRBV6-5 and TRBJ1-3; D gene uncertain. This CDR3 is built from 15 residues. Germline CDR1 reads MNHEY; CDR2 reads SVGAGI. V was pared by 6 bases and J by 2 bases, with 14 bases between. CDR3 sequence: CASSSDGVTGNTIYF. Here the CDR3 DNA reads TGTGCCAGCAGCTCGGATGGGGTAACTGGAAACACCATATATTTT.

This chain connects TRBV11-2 to TRBJ2-2; D unresolved. There are 16 residues in the CDR3. V lost 1 base and J 6 bases, leaving 15 bases between the germline ends. Germline-derived CDR1 and CDR2 are SGHAT and FQNNGV. CDR3 bases: TGTGCCAGCAGCTTAGGTACAAGCCCCCTGTCCGGGGAGCTGTTTTTT. Translating it yields CASSLGTSPLSGELFF.

The chain has TRBV28 and TRBJ2-7; D might be TRBD1 or TRBD2, each matching 5 bases. V was pared by 7 bases and J by 0 bases, with 16 bases between. Germline V gene sequence: CDR1 MDHEN, CDR2 SYDVKM. CDR3 length: 15 amino acids. The CDR3 DNA is TGTGCCAGCAACCCCCGGGACCTCCTCTCCTACGAGCAGTACTTC. The encoded protein is CASNPRDLLSYEQYF. Full variable domain (rest looked up from reference TRBV28 and TRBJ2-7): DVKVTQSSRYLVKRTGEKVFLECVQDMDHENMFWYRQDPGLGLRLIYFSYDVKMKEKGDIPEGYSVSREKKERFSLILESASTNQTSMYLCASNPRDLLSYEQYFGPGTRLTVT.

This chain joins TRBV6-6 and TRBJ1-4; D is possibly TRBD1 (6 bases). The CDR3 extends over 16 amino acids. Germline V CDR1 and CDR2: MNHNY, SVGAGI (reference sequence). Trimming removed 4 bases at V and 4 bases at J, with 16 bases between. The CDR3 spells CASSSPHRVGNEKLFF. The DNA for the CDR3 is TGTGCCAGCAGTTCGCCCCACAGGGTTGGTAATGAAAAACTGTTTTTT.

The chain has TRBV5-8 and TRBJ2-7; the D is unclear. V was pared by 2 bases and J by 5 bases, with 8 bases between. This CDR3 spans 12 amino acids. Germline CDR1 is SGHTS and CDR2 is YDEGEE. The CDR3 protein is CASSLGANEQYF. Written as DNA, the CDR3 is TGTGCCAGCAGCTTAGGAGCTAACGAGCAGTACTTC.